The 8 T cell receptor beta chains below were found in one sample sequenced in a study of neoadjuvant anti-PD-1 for oral cavity cancer. The data were produced by immunoSEQ multiplex PCR, yet TCRdb's version contains in-frame clones alone and is incomplete. The sample yields roughly 14,000 clones, 62% seen once. The material was PBMCs, obtained before nivolumab (anti-PD-1) treatment. The source is a person aged 35-80 years with oral cavity squamous cell carcinoma.

V usage is TRBV19 and J usage is TRBJ2-2; a weak D match, TRBD1 (6 bases). CDR1 is LNHDA and CDR2 is SQIVND in the germline V gene (reference sequence). V was cut by 8 bases and J by 0 bases, with 16 bases left in between. The CDR3 spans 16 residues. CDR3 in DNA: TGTGCCAGTGTCGACAGGAGCCTATCGAACACCGGGGAGCTGTTTTTT. This sequence encodes CASVDRSLSNTGELFF.

With respect to this clone: The junction shows a germline mismatch at one end, possibly a read error. The chain couples TRBV10-1 to TRBJ2-5; TRBD2 matches at 13 bases. The length of the CDR3 is 16 residues. Germline CDR1 is WNHNN and CDR2 is SYGVQD (reference sequence). The CDR3 region has the DNA TGCGCCAGCAGCGAGTCGGGACTAGCGGGGAAGGGGACCCAGTACTTC. Translation: CASSESGLAGKGTQYF.

V and J are TRBV6-6 and TRBJ2-7; D possibly corresponds to TRBD2 (6 bases). CDR3 length: 14 amino acids. V shed 7 bases and J shed 1 base, with 14 bases lying between them. Germline V gene sequence: CDR1 MNHNY, CDR2 SVGAGI (reference sequence). In DNA, the CDR3 is TGTGCCAGCACCTCTCCCGGGACTTCCTACGAGCAGTACTTC. It is translated as CASTSPGTSYEQYF.

The V and J genes are TRBV11-2 and TRBJ1-3; 7 bases line up with TRBD1. The V gene end was trimmed by 5 bases and the J gene end by 3 bases; junction bases not matched to a gene: 7. The CDR3 extends over 15 amino acids. The germline V gene encodes CDR1 SGHAT and CDR2 FQNNGV. CDR3 in DNA: TGTGCCAGCAGCCCACAGGGGAAGGTTGGAAACACCATATATTTT. Translated: CASSPQGKVGNTIYF.

The chain employs TRBV6-1 and TRBJ2-1, with D unclear. The CDR3 totals 13 residues. Germline V gene sequence: CDR1 MNHNS, CDR2 SASEGT. Between the trimmed V and J ends, which lost 3 bases and 6 bases, there was a span of 9 bases. The CDR3: CASSDRNFNEQFF. DNA for the CDR3: TGTGCCAGCAGTGACCGGAACTTCAATGAGCAGTTCTTC.

The chain employs TRBV27 and TRBJ1-4; 7 nucleotides line up with TRBD1. Germline CDR1 is MNHEY and CDR2 is SMNVEV (reference sequence). The CDR3 has 16 residues. Germline trimming cut 5 bases from V and 5 bases from J; bases unmatched to any gene: 11. DNA of the CDR3: TGTGCCAGCAGTCCAGGTCCGGGACAGTCAAATGAAAAACTGTTTTTT. Protein sequence: CASSPGPGQSNEKLFF. Full variable domain (outside the CDR3, taken from reference TRBV27 and TRBJ1-4): EAQVTQNPRYLITVTGKKLTVTCSQNMNHEYMSWYRQDPGLGLRQIYYSMNVEVTDKGDVPEGYKVSRKEKRNFPLILESPSPNQTSLYFCASSPGPGQSNEKLFFGSGTQLSVL.

The table lists this clone with a few counts. The rearrangement uses TRBV7-9 and TRBJ1-5; D ambiguous. Trimming shortened V by 5 bases and J by 4 bases, and 9 bases separated the two germline ends. Germline V lookup: CDR1 SEHNR, CDR2 FQNEAQ (reference sequence). The length of the CDR3 is 13 residues. CDR3 nucleotide sequence: TGTGCCAGCAGCCCAGCCCTGAATCAGCCCCAGCATTTT. Its translation: CASSPALNQPQHF.

The chain carries TRBV2 and TRBJ1-4; TRBD1 matches at 7 bases. The V and J ends lost 8 bases and 2 bases, in that order; junction bases with no gene match: 20. The CDR3 has 19 residues. Germline CDR1 is SNHLY and CDR2 is FYNNEI. The CDR3 nucleotides read TGTGCCAGCGTCGGGGAGGGAGGGGGCGCAGGAGGGACTAATGAAAAACTGTTTTTT. Its translation: CASVGEGGGAGGTNEKLFF.